A selection of T cell receptor beta chains follows, all from one sample in a study of blood T cell repertoires in COVID-19. Profiling relied on immunoSEQ multiplex PCR, and the TCRdb table lists in-frame clones only, not all of them. The table shows 200,000 to 250,000 clones, with approximately 90% occurring only once. Sequenced input: peripheral blood. The receptors shown here come from a young woman who had recovered from COVID-19. Each CDR3 is given without its conserved first and last residue. Fields, in order: CDR3 protein, V gene, J gene, D gene. A D gene is named only where the DNA matches it firmly.

CDR3 protein: AISEPTSSYEQF
V gene: TRBV10-3
J gene: TRBJ2-1
D gene: .

CDR3 protein: TSSQGLAGQETQY
V gene: TRBV1
J gene: TRBJ2-5
D gene: .

CDR3 protein: SVEDPIGTANSYEQY
V gene: TRBV29-1
J gene: TRBJ2-7
D gene: TRBD1

CDR3 protein: ASSPPGALEQY
V gene: TRBV7-9
J gene: TRBJ2-7
D gene: .

CDR3 protein: ASHRGKDYGYT
V gene: TRBV6-6
J gene: TRBJ1-2
D gene: TRBD1

CDR3 protein: ASSPSDSQETQY
V gene: TRBV18
J gene: TRBJ2-5
D gene: .

CDR3 protein: AISESTGTGNTEAF
V gene: TRBV10-3
J gene: TRBJ1-1
D gene: TRBD1

CDR3 protein: ASSYSILAGENEQY
V gene: TRBV6-5
J gene: TRBJ2-7
D gene: TRBD2

CDR3 protein: ASSQRESGEQF
V gene: TRBV7-7
J gene: TRBJ2-1
D gene: TRBD2

CDR3 protein: ASSQGDRGTDTQY
V gene: TRBV14
J gene: TRBJ2-3
D gene: TRBD1

CDR3 protein: ASSSSGRGDTQY
V gene: TRBV9
J gene: TRBJ2-3
D gene: TRBD2

CDR3 protein: ASTETGAGANVLT
V gene: TRBV19
J gene: TRBJ2-6
D gene: TRBD1

CDR3 protein: ASSGGTGGYGYT
V gene: TRBV5-1
J gene: TRBJ1-2
D gene: TRBD1

CDR3 protein: ASNRGSGLGNEQF
V gene: TRBV2
J gene: TRBJ2-1
D gene: TRBD2

CDR3 protein: ASSSSTGRRNTIY
V gene: TRBV6-5
J gene: TRBJ1-3
D gene: TRBD1

CDR3 protein: SATASEQY
V gene: TRBV20-1
J gene: TRBJ2-7
D gene: .

CDR3 protein: ASSSMTSPGETQY
V gene: TRBV7-7
J gene: TRBJ2-5
D gene: TRBD2

CDR3 protein: AWSATLGNTIY
V gene: TRBV30
J gene: TRBJ1-3
D gene: .

CDR3 protein: ASSVDISHTQY
V gene: TRBV9
J gene: TRBJ2-3
D gene: .

CDR3 protein: ASSLGGPGYT
V gene: TRBV7-2
J gene: TRBJ1-2
D gene: .

CDR3 protein: ASREQMNTEAF
V gene: TRBV10-1
J gene: TRBJ1-1
D gene: .

CDR3 protein: ASSGSSGTGSYEQY
V gene: TRBV25-1
J gene: TRBJ2-7
D gene: TRBD1

CDR3 protein: ASSLVPGHNEQF
V gene: TRBV7-2
J gene: TRBJ2-1
D gene: .

CDR3 protein: ASSVDVREGTEAF
V gene: TRBV9
J gene: TRBJ1-1
D gene: .

CDR3 protein: ASSQVVAGSYEQY
V gene: TRBV4-1
J gene: TRBJ2-7
D gene: .

CDR3 protein: ASSLTTGFTGELF
V gene: TRBV5-1
J gene: TRBJ2-2
D gene: TRBD1

CDR3 protein: ASSPTSGRGYEQY
V gene: TRBV3-1/TRBV3-2
J gene: TRBJ2-7
D gene: TRBD2

CDR3 protein: ASSLTSGSGEQF
V gene: TRBV7-3
J gene: TRBJ2-1
D gene: TRBD2

CDR3 protein: ASSSLPGDQPQH
V gene: TRBV5-4
J gene: TRBJ1-5
D gene: .

CDR3 protein: ASSPSPAENQPQH
V gene: TRBV18
J gene: TRBJ1-5
D gene: .

CDR3 protein: AWSVHIWNEQF
V gene: TRBV30
J gene: TRBJ2-1
D gene: .

CDR3 protein: ASSLSRDRGSEQY
V gene: TRBV7-2
J gene: TRBJ2-7
D gene: TRBD1